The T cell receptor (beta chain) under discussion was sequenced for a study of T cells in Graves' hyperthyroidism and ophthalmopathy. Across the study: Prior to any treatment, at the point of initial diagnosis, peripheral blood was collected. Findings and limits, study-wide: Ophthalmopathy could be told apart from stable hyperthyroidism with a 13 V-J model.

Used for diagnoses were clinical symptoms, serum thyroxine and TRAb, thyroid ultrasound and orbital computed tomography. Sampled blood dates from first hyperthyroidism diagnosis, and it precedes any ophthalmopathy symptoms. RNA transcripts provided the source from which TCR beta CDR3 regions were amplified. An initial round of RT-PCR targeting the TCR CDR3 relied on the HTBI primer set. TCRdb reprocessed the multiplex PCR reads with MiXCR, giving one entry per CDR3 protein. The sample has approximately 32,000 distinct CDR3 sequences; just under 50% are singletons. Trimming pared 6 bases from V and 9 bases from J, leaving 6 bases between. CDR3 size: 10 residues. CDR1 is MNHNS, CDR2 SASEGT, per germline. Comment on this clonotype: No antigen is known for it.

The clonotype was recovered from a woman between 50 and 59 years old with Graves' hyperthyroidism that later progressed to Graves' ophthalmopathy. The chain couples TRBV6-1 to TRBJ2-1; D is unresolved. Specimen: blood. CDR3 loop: CASRKGEQFF. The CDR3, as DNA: TGTGCCAGCAGGAAGGGTGAGCAGTTCTTC.